One sample yielded the 25 T cell receptor beta chains listed below, sequenced in a study of early T cells in non-severe SARS-CoV-2 infection. TCRdb reprocessed the 5' RACE reads with MiXCR, giving one entry per CDR3 protein. The sample yields 66,000 or so distinct CDR3 sequences, under 15% seen once. The specimen was whole blood. Receptors originate from an adult who was a healthcare worker with PCR-confirmed SARS-CoV-2 infection or an uninfected control (not recorded which).

Ten or more counts support this clonotype. V is TRBV29-1 and J is TRBJ2-2; D unresolved. The germline CDR1 and CDR2 sequences are SQVTM and ANQGSEA. CDR3 length: 11 amino acids. Trimming removed 5 bases from V and 1 base from J, with 2 bases in between. The CDR3 DNA is TGCAGCGTTAAGAACACCGGGGAGCTGTTTTTT. Translating gives CSVKNTGELFF.

This clonotype turned up a few times. DNA of the CDR3: TGCAGCGGAGACAGGGGCACCGGGGAGCTGTTTTTT. Translated: CSGDRGTGELFF. V is TRBV29-1 and J is TRBJ2-2; 8 nucleotides match TRBD1. The trim removed 7 bases at V and 4 bases at J, leaving 2 bases unmatched. The germline V gene encodes CDR1 SQVTM and CDR2 ANQGSEA. The CDR3 runs to 12 residues.

The sample holds a few counts of this clonotype. The V gene is TRBV15, the J gene TRBJ1-1; the D gene is possibly TRBD1 (5 bases). Trimming pared 3 bases from V and 10 bases from J, leaving 15 bases between. The CDR3 is made up of 13 amino acids. From germline, CDR1 is LNHNV and CDR2 YYDKDF (reference sequence). CDR3 in DNA: TGTGCCACCAGCAGCCGAATCCAGGGAGGAGCTTTCTTT. This encodes CATSSRIQGGAFF.

This clonotype was counted many times. This rearrangement joins TRBV7-2 to TRBJ2-7; no definite D call. The V gene's germline CDR1 is SGHTA and CDR2 FQGNSA. This CDR3 contains 14 residues. V gave up 0 bases and J gave up 3 bases, with 9 bases separating them. The CDR3 DNA reads TGTGCCAGCAGCTTAGCTACGGCTTTCTACGAGCAGTACTTC. Encoded protein: CASSLATAFYEQYF. Drawing the rest from reference TRBV7-2 and TRBJ2-7, the complete variable domain is GAGVSQSPSNKVTEKGKDVELRCDPISGHTALYWYRQSLGQGLEFLIYFQGNSAPDKSGLPSDRFSAERTGGSVSTLTIQRTQQEDSAVYLCASSLATAFYEQYFGPGTRLTVT.

This clonotype has more than one count but fewer than ten. The V and J genes are TRBV7-8 and TRBJ2-3, with D uncertain. Trimming removed 2 bases at V and 2 bases at J, with 17 bases between. This CDR3 has 17 residues. Germline V gene data show CDR1 as SGHVS and CDR2 as FQNEAQ. CDR3 protein: CASSLPWGEVHTDTQYF. CDR3 DNA: TGTGCCAGCAGCTTACCTTGGGGTGAGGTCCACACAGATACGCAGTATTTT.

This chain connects TRBV6-5 to TRBJ1-6, with D possibly being TRBD1 (5 bases). Trimming removed 2 bases from V and 9 bases from J, with 11 bases in between. The CDR3 consists of 14 residues. The V gene's germline CDR1 is MNHEY and CDR2 SVGAGI. The CDR3 DNA reads as TGTGCCAGCAGTTACCCCACTGGGGGTTCACCCCTCCACTTT. Amino acid sequence: CASSYPTGGSPLHF.

There are a few counts of this clonotype. The chain uses TRBV2 and TRBJ2-5; D may match TRBD1 or TRBD2 (6 bases each). The germline V gene has CDR1 SNHLY and CDR2 FYNNEI. The CDR3 contains 14 residues. Between the trimmed V and J ends, which lost 1 base and 6 bases, there was a span of 12 bases. DNA for the CDR3: TGTGCCAGCAGTGAAGGTGGAGGGGGAAAGACCCAGTACTTC. This codes for CASSEGGGGKTQYF.

By proportion, this clonotype is medium-sized. This chain joins TRBV7-2 and TRBJ2-1, with 9 nucleotides matching TRBD2. The CDR3 runs to 21 residues. CDR1 is SGHTA, CDR2 FQGNSA, per germline. The trim removed 4 bases at V and 0 bases at J, leaving 19 bases unmatched. The DNA for the CDR3 is TGTGCCAGCAGCTCCGCCGGGGGGCGGGAGGGCAGGTTGTACTCCTACAATGAGCAGTTCTTC. It yields the protein CASSSAGGREGRLYSYNEQFF.

V gene TRBV6-5 combines with J gene TRBJ1-6; D is perhaps TRBD1 (5 bases). Trimming removed 11 bases from V and 5 bases from J, with 13 bases in between. The CDR3 loop spans 13 amino acids. CDR1 MNHEY and CDR2 SVGAGI come from the germline V gene. The DNA of the CDR3 is TGTGCCGCCCGGGCAGGGAATAATTCACCCCTCCACTTT. Encoded protein: CAARAGNNSPLHF.

The J gene is TRBJ1-3, the V gene TRBV6-1; D remains unclear. CDR3 length: 15 residues. In germline, CDR1 is MNHNS, CDR2 SASEGT. Deletions cut 2 bases from V and 3 bases from J, with 11 bases between. In DNA, the CDR3 is TGTGCCAGCAGTGAATCGTCAGGCTTTGGAAACACCATATATTTT. Translation gives CASSESSGFGNTIYF.

This clonotype was seen more than once but under ten times. The chain has TRBV7-3 and TRBJ2-3; D is tentatively TRBD1 or TRBD2 (5 bases each). The V and J ends lost 1 base and 4 bases respectively, with 18 bases between them. Germline V gene data show CDR1 as SGHTA and CDR2 as FQGTGA. The CDR3 has 17 amino acids. CDR3 DNA: TGTGCCAGCAGCTTAAACCCCAGAAGGGGAGATTCAGATACGCAGTATTTT. Translating it yields CASSLNPRRGDSDTQYF.

This clonotype was found a few times. The chain employs TRBV12-3 or TRBV12-4 and TRBJ1-5, with TRBD1 matching over 7 bases. This CDR3 comprises 15 residues. Unmatched junction bases numbered 4, after V lost 5 bases and J lost 0 bases. This chain's CDR3 is CASSRQGHSNQPQHF. In nucleotides, the CDR3 is TGTGCCAGCAGTCGACAGGGCCATAGCAATCAGCCCCAGCATTTT.

The rearrangement joins TRBV6-1 to TRBJ2-1, with unresolved D. From germline, CDR1 is MNHNS and CDR2 SASEGT. V lost 9 bases to trimming and J lost 4 bases, with 7 bases between them. The CDR3 contains 11 residues. DNA for the CDR3: TGTGCCAGTCTGATTTACAATGAGCAGTTCTTC. It encodes CASLIYNEQFF.

The table lists this clonotype with a few counts. This chain links TRBV28 with TRBJ1-5, with a tentative D call TRBD1 (5 bases). This CDR3 is 15 amino acids long. Deletions cut 8 bases from V and 2 bases from J, with 16 bases between. Germline V gene lookup returns CDR1 MDHEN and CDR2 SYDVKM. The CDR3: CASALPQGGNQPQHF. The DNA of the CDR3 is TGTGCCAGCGCCCTCCCCCAGGGAGGCAATCAGCCCCAGCATTTT.

The sample holds a few counts of this clonotype. CDR3: CASSLKRAGELFF. The DNA for the CDR3 is TGTGCCAGCAGCTTAAAAAGGGCCGGGGAGCTGTTTTTT. The V and J genes are TRBV7-2 and TRBJ2-2; D is undetermined. The V gene lost 2 bases and the J gene lost 6 bases, with 7 bases spanning the gap. The germline gives CDR1 SGHTA, CDR2 FQGNSA. CDR3 length equals 13 residues. Full variable domain (remainder filled in from reference TRBV7-2 and TRBJ2-2): GAGVSQSPSNKVTEKGKDVELRCDPISGHTALYWYRQSLGQGLEFLIYFQGNSAPDKSGLPSDRFSAERTGGSVSTLTIQRTQQEDSAVYLCASSLKRAGELFFGEGSRLTVL.

In this sample, this clonotype turned up a few times. This rearrangement joins TRBV27 to TRBJ1-4; TRBD1 matches 7 bases. With 0 bases clipped from V and 3 bases from J, the junction kept 1 base outside the gene matches. The CDR3 covers 15 residues. CDR1 and CDR2 from the germline V gene are MNHEY and SMNVEV (reference sequence). The CDR3 loop is CASSLSRGSNEKLFF. For the CDR3, the DNA is TGTGCCAGCAGTTTATCCAGGGGGTCTAATGAAAAACTGTTTTTT.

The chain has TRBV7-6 and TRBJ2-7; 10 nucleotides line up with TRBD2. The CDR3 has 14 amino acids. Germline V gene data show CDR1 as SGHVS and CDR2 as FNYEAQ. With 5 bases clipped from V and 2 bases from J, the junction kept 3 bases outside the gene matches. CDR3: CASSPGLATYEQYF. The CDR3 nucleotides are TGTGCCAGCAGCCCGGGACTAGCGACCTACGAGCAGTACTTC. Using reference TRBV7-6 and TRBJ2-7 for the parts outside the CDR3, the full variable domain is GAGVSQSPRYKVTKRGQDVALRCDPISGHVSLYWYRQALGQGPEFLTYFNYEAQQDKSGLPNDRFSAERPEGSISTLTIQRTEQRDSAMYRCASSPGLATYEQYFGPGTRLTVT.

This clonotype was detected a few times. The genes are TRBV5-4 and TRBJ1-1, with D perhaps matching TRBD1 (5 bases). Germline V gives CDR1 SGHNT, CDR2 YYREEE (reference sequence). The CDR3 sequence is 13 residues long. Between the trimmed V and J ends, which lost 4 bases and 3 bases, there was a span of 10 bases. The CDR3 here is CASSLGRYTEAFF. The CDR3 bases are TGTGCCAGCAGCCTGGGACGGTACACTGAAGCTTTCTTT.

This clonotype was counted ten times or more. The chain uses TRBV3-1 and TRBJ2-1; TRBD2 agrees at 8 bases. J lost 6 bases, V lost 1 base, and 5 bases had no gene match. CDR1 is LGHDT and CDR2 is YNNKEL in the germline V gene (reference sequence). This CDR3 contains 15 residues. CDR3 in DNA: TGTGCCAGCAGCCAAGGCGTAGCGGGACGCAATGAGCAGTTCTTC. Amino acids: CASSQGVAGRNEQFF.

This clonotype occurred a few times. The rearrangement links TRBV28 to TRBJ2-3; 11 bases are shared with TRBD2. Germline V gives CDR1 MDHEN, CDR2 SYDVKM. The CDR3 loop spans 16 amino acids. J gave up 3 bases and V 5 bases, and 7 bases lay outside the gene matches. This chain's CDR3 is CASSLSGLAVTDTQYF. CDR3 sequence (DNA): TGTGCCAGCAGTCTCTCGGGACTAGCGGTAACAGATACGCAGTATTTT.

V gene TRBV4-1 combines with J gene TRBJ2-1; D call uncertain. Germline CDR1 reads MGHRA; CDR2 reads YSYEKL. Trimming shortened V by 1 base and J by 1 base, and 11 bases separated the two germline ends. CDR3 length equals 16 residues. The CDR3 loop is CASSQATAVSYNEQFF. The CDR3 DNA reads as TGCGCCAGCAGCCAAGCCACGGCCGTGTCCTACAATGAGCAGTTCTTC.

This clonotype has only a few counts. CDR3: CSATYGRGGEQYF. The DNA of the CDR3 is TGCAGCGCCACCTATGGGAGGGGTGGCGAGCAGTACTTC. The chain employs TRBV29-1 and TRBJ2-7; 7 nucleotides line up with TRBD2. Per the germline V gene, CDR1 is SQVTM and CDR2 is ANQGSEA. This CDR3 contains 13 residues. J gave up 6 bases and V 7 bases, and 12 bases lay outside the gene matches.

This clonotype was picked up many times. The chain has TRBV28 and TRBJ2-5; TRBD2 might be the D (6 bases). The CDR3 is 13 amino acids. Trimming took off 10 bases at V and 5 bases at J, with 17 bases between the two ends. Germline assignment: CDR1 MDHEN and CDR2 SYDVKM. DNA of the CDR3: TGTGCCATTCGGACTACCGAGATGGAGACCCAGTACTTC. Translation gives CAIRTTEMETQYF. The full variable domain, rest sourced from reference TRBV28 and TRBJ2-5, is DVKVTQSSRYLVKRTGEKVFLECVQDMDHENMFWYRQDPGLGLRLIYFSYDVKMKEKGDIPEGYSVSREKKERFSLILESASTNQTSMYLCAIRTTEMETQYFGPGTRLLVL.

This clonotype was counted at least ten times. DNA of the CDR3: TGTGCCAGCAGTGACAATGGACGGGCGCGAGAGACCCAGTACTTC. Its protein is CASSDNGRARETQYF. The chain is built from TRBV6-1 and TRBJ2-5; D is unresolved. The germline V gene has CDR1 MNHNS and CDR2 SASEGT. This CDR3 is built from 15 residues. V was cut by 3 bases and J by 4 bases, with 15 bases left in between.

This clonotype was found a few times. The chain couples TRBV11-1 to TRBJ1-1; tentative D call: TRBD1 (6 bases). This CDR3 spans 14 amino acids. With 6 bases removed from V and 4 bases from J, the gap between germline ends came to 15 bases. Germline loops: CDR1 SGHAT, CDR2 FQDESV (reference sequence). The CDR3 is CASSSQTGFTEAFF. The CDR3 region has the DNA TGTGCCAGCAGTTCACAAACAGGGTTCACTGAAGCTTTCTTT.